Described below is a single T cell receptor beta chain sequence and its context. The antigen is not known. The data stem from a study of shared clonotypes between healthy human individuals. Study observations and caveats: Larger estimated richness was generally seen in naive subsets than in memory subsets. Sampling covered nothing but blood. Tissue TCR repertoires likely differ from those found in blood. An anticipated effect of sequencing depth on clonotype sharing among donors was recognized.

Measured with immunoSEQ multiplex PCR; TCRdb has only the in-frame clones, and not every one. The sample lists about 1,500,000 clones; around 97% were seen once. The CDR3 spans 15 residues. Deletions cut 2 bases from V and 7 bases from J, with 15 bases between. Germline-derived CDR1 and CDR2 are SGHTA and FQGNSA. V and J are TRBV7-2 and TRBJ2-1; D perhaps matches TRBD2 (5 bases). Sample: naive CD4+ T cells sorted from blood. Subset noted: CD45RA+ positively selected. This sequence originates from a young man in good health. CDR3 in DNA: TGTGCCAGCAGCTTACAAAGCGGCCTAGGAAATGAGCAGTTCTTC. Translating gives CASSLQSGLGNEQFF.